This T cell receptor beta chain was observed in a study of control samples from healthy donors and cancer patients. The CDR3 is made up of 15 amino acids. Deletions cut 4 bases from V and 0 bases from J, with 11 bases between. Germline CDR1 and CDR2: SGHAT and FQNNGV. The table came from immunoSEQ multiplex PCR; TCRdb's copy has only in-frame clones and leaves some out. Of more than 95,000 clones detected, roughly 87% appear once; the ten largest clones hold under 2%. The sample taken for sequencing was blood. The clonotype comes from a man aged 18 to 30 in good health. The chain combines TRBV11-2 with TRBJ2-3; no reliable D call. DNA for the CDR3: TGTGCCAGCAGCTCAGAGCGAACTAGCACAGATACGCAGTATTTT. Protein sequence: CASSSERTSTDTQYF. The entire variable domain, with the rest obtained from reference TRBV11-2 and TRBJ2-3, is as follows: EAGVAQSPRYKIIEKRQSVAFWCNPISGHATLYWYQQILGQGPKLLIQFQNNGVVDDSQLPKDRFSAERLKGVDSTLKIQPAKLEDSAVYLCASSSERTSTDTQYFGPGTRLTVL.